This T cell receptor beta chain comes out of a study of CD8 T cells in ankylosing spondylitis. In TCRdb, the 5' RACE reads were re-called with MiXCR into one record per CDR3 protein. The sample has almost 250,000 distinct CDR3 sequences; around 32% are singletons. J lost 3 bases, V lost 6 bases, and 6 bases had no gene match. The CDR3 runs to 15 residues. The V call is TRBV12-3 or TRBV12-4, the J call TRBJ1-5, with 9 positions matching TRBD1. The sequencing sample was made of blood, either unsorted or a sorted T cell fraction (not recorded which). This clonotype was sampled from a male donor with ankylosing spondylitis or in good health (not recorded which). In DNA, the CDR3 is TGTGCCAGCAGCCGACAGGGGGAACACAATCAGCCCCAGCATTTT. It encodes CASSRQGEHNQPQHF.